Below are 9 T cell receptor beta chains sequenced from a single sample in a study of patients and donors after allogeneic stem cell transplantation. In TCRdb, the RT-PCR reads were re-called with MiXCR into one record per CDR3 protein. The data show around 70,000 distinct CDR3 sequences, more than 25% seen once. The material sequenced was blood, either unsorted or a sorted T cell fraction (not recorded which). The receptors shown here come from a human donor who was either an allogeneic HSCT recipient or a stem cell or donor lymphocyte infusion donor (not recorded which). It is not recorded whose cells these are; they may come from a transplant donor.

This clonotype was observed a handful of times. V usage is TRBV20-1 and J usage is TRBJ1-3; 7 bases agree with TRBD1. Germline V gene data show CDR1 as DFQATT and CDR2 as SNEGSKA (reference sequence). The CDR3 has 14 amino acids. V was pared by 3 bases and J by 0 bases, with 2 bases of the junction left unmatched. CDR3: CSARTGTSGNTIYF. The DNA of the CDR3 is TGCAGTGCTAGGACAGGGACCTCTGGAAACACCATATATTTT.

The chain couples TRBV20-1 to TRBJ2-3, with a tentative D call TRBD2 (6 bases). Germline CDR1 and CDR2: DFQATT and SNEGSKA (reference sequence). Trimming took off 6 bases at V and 0 bases at J, with 10 bases between the two ends. This CDR3 is built from 13 residues. The CDR3 region is CSAGGVSTDTQYF. The CDR3 nucleotides are TGCAGTGCGGGCGGGGTCAGCACAGATACGCAGTATTTT.

This clonotype was picked up a small number of times. One junction end disagrees with the germline gene, perhaps due to a read error. The genes are TRBV5-1 and TRBJ1-6, with D hard to call. CDR1 and CDR2 from the germline V gene are SGHRS and YFSETQ. The CDR3 loop spans 14 amino acids. The CDR3 DNA sequence: TGCGCCAGCAGCTTTGGGGATTATAGTTCACCCCTCCACTTT. Translation: CASSFGDYSSPLHF.

This chain joins TRBV5-6 and TRBJ1-2, with D unresolved. V was pared by 4 bases and J by 5 bases, with 9 bases between. CDR1 SGHDT and CDR2 YYEEEE come from the germline V gene. The CDR3 is 12 residues long. In nucleotides, the CDR3 is TGTGCCAGCAGCATCGATCGGTATGGCTACACCTTC. Translated, it gives CASSIDRYGYTF. The full variable domain, completed using reference TRBV5-6 and TRBJ1-2, is DAGVTQSPTHLIKTRGQQVTLRCSPKSGHDTVSWYQQALGQGPQFIFQYYEEEERQRGNFPDRFSGHQFPNYSSELNVNALLLGDSALYLCASSIDRYGYTFGSGTRLTVV.

The V call is TRBV9, the J call TRBJ2-5; the D is unclear. The CDR3 contains 11 residues. Germline CDR1 and CDR2: SGDLS and YYNGEE. The V end was cut by 3 bases, the J end by 7 bases, with 7 bases between. In nucleotides, the CDR3 is TGTGCCAGCAGCGCCGAAGGGACCCAGTACTTC. Translation: CASSAEGTQYF.

The gene calls are TRBV7-3 and TRBJ2-3; TRBD2 agrees at 11 bases. V gave up 1 base and J gave up 1 base; unmatched junction bases: 1. This CDR3 spans 16 amino acids. In germline, CDR1 is SGHTA, CDR2 FQGTGA. The CDR3 coding sequence is TGTGCCAGCAGCTTAATGGGACTAGCGGGCACAGATACGCAGTATTTT. Its translation is CASSLMGLAGTDTQYF.

This clonotype was seen once. The CDR3 DNA follows: TGTGCCAGCAGCCCCAGCAGGGGTTTTAGCACAGATACGCAGTATTTT. Protein: CASSPSRGFSTDTQYF. J is TRBJ2-3 and V is TRBV28; tentatively, D is TRBD1 (6 bases). Germline V gives CDR1 MDHEN, CDR2 SYDVKM. V was clipped by 6 bases and J by 0 bases, with 16 bases between them. The CDR3 length is 16 residues.

This clonotype was picked up a small number of times. The V and J genes are TRBV6-2 or TRBV6-3 and TRBJ2-5; D unclear. The germline CDR1 and CDR2 sequences are MNHEY and SVGEGT. The CDR3 is 12 residues long. V was shortened by 4 bases and J by 5 bases, with 8 bases between the two germline ends. The CDR3 DNA reads as TGTGCCAGCAGTTGGTTAGTGGAGACCCAGTACTTC. Its translation: CASSWLVETQYF.

This chain connects TRBV3-1 to TRBJ2-1; D call uncertain. There are 14 residues in the CDR3. The V gene's germline CDR1 is LGHDT and CDR2 YNNKEL (reference sequence). V lost 4 bases and J lost 3, with 10 bases in between. The CDR3 DNA sequence: TGTGCCAGCAGCCTCCTTGGGTTCTACAATGAGCAGTTCTTC. The encoded protein is CASSLLGFYNEQFF.